The clone carrying this TCR beta chain showed up many times. Its antigen is currently unknown. The TCR beta CDR3 regions underwent amplification using RNA transcripts as the source. Using the HTBI primer set, a first-round RT-PCR was run on the TCR CDR3. TCRdb re-analysed the multiplex PCR reads in MiXCR, keeping a single row per CDR3 protein. Of about 610,000 distinct CDR3 sequences in the sample, about 45% were seen once. The sample is drawn from a study of T cells in Graves' hyperthyroidism and ophthalmopathy. Regarding the study as a whole: Clonotypes that were expanded in thyroid above 0.001 mostly appeared in blood too.

This TCR derives from a woman between 18 and 30 years old with Graves' hyperthyroidism. The specimen sequenced was peripheral blood or thyroid tissue (not recorded which).

The CDR3 spells CASSLVDMGFAGANVLTF. CDR3 sequence (DNA): TGCGCCAGCAGCCTGGTAGACATGGGCTTCGCTGGGGCCAACGTCCTGACTTTC. The chain links TRBV4-1 to TRBJ2-6; D is uncertain. CDR3 length: 18 amino acids. Germline loops: CDR1 MGHRA, CDR2 YSYEKL. The ends were cut back, 4 bases at V and 2 bases at J, with 18 bases in the middle.